Listed here is a single TCR beta chain. The antigen is undetermined. All the donors were Caucasian adults who lived in Nashville, Tennessee. The source of the sample is a study of shared clonotypes between healthy human individuals. Whole-study results and caveats: Genetic and exposure-history diversity was limited by the few donors.

Each unsorted PBMC replicate got 300 ng genomic DNA, around 30,000 genomes. TCRdb keeps only in-frame clones here, not all; method: immunoSEQ multiplex PCR. Of 470,000 or so clones listed, almost 80% are singletons. This TCR was recovered from a woman aged 40 to 50 in good health. Some clones in this sample may be carry-over from other donors' samples. The sequencing sample was made of PBMCs.

The CDR3 loop is CASRAAGAGDTQYF. The CDR3 DNA reads TGTGCCAGCAGAGCAGCGGGAGCGGGAGATACGCAGTATTTT. This chain uses TRBV6-5 with TRBJ2-3, with 8 bases matching TRBD2. After removal of 6 bases from V and 5 bases from J, the junction contained 7 bases not matched to a gene. The CDR3 is made up of 14 amino acids. The V gene's germline CDR1 is MNHEY and CDR2 SVGAGI.